Listed below are T cell receptor beta chains from one sample, sequenced in a study of cytomegalovirus exposure and HLA in healthy donors. The protocol was immunoSEQ multiplex PCR, while the TCRdb copy is restricted to in-frame clones and leaves out a portion. Among about 130,000 clones listed, around two thirds were seen once. The sequenced material came from PBMCs. Receptor source: a human donor in good health. CDR3s include the opening cysteine and the closing phenylalanine or tryptophan. D genes are given only for firm matches. Size is omitted from some rows. Given values are once, few, many or a class for expanded clones.

TRBJ2-5 TRBV30 TRBD1 NA TGTGCCTACGAGACAGGGGGCTTCCAAGAGACCCAGTACTTC CAYETGGFQETQYF
TRBJ1-2 TRBV28 NA NA TGTGCCAGCAGTTTTCTTCCCGATGGCTACACCTTC CASSFLPDGYTF
TRBJ2-3 TRBV19 TRBD1 NA TGTGCCAGTAGTATAGTGGGACAGGGGGGTACGCAGTATTTT CASSIVGQGGTQYF
TRBJ2-2 TRBV7-9 NA NA TGTTCCAGCAGCTTAGCGGCAGGGTGGGCCGGGGAGCTGTTTTTT CSSSLAAGWAGELFF
TRBJ1-1 TRBV9 NA few TGTGCCAGCAGCGAGGGCCCCGGGAGGGGTGAAGCTTTCTTT CASSEGPGRGEAFF
TRBJ1-2 TRBV27 NA once TGTGCCAGCAGTCCCCAAGGATCAGGGTATGGCTACACCTTC CASSPQGSGYGYTF
TRBJ1-3 TRBV28 NA NA TGTGCCAGCAGTTTACAGGAACTCTCTGGAAACACCATATATTTT CASSLQELSGNTIYF
TRBJ2-7 TRBV5-4 TRBD1 few TGTGCCAGCAGCTCCTGGACAGGCTACGAGCAGTACTTC CASSSWTGYEQYF
TRBJ1-5 TRBV4-1 NA few TGCGCCAGCAGCCAAGATCGCGGAGATCAGCCCCAGCATTTT CASSQDRGDQPQHF
TRBJ1-1 TRBV20-1 NA NA TGCAGTGCTAGCGTAAACACTGAAGCTTTCTTT CSASVNTEAFF
TRBJ1-2 TRBV15 NA NA TGTGCCACCAGCAGAGATAACCCCTTAGGTTCAGGGTCCGGTGGCTACACCTTC CATSRDNPLGSGSGGYTF
TRBJ2-3 TRBV5-1 NA NA TGCGCCAGCAGGTCGATAACAGGGGGAGGGTCAGATACGCAGTATTTT CASRSITGGGSDTQYF
TRBJ2-3 TRBV6-5 NA NA TGTGCCAGCAGTTACGACAGACGGTCCGGGGATACGCAGTATTTT CASSYDRRSGDTQYF
TRBJ1-4 TRBV2 NA NA TGTGCCAGCAAGGACTTGTCGACTAATGAAAAACTGTTTTTT CASKDLSTNEKLFF
TRBJ1-5 TRBV28 TRBD1 few TGTGCCAGCAGTCCCCACTCGAACATCCCGTTCTCCCAGGGGGCCCGCAATCAGCCCCAGCATTTT CASSPHSNIPFSQGARNQPQHF
TRBJ2-2 TRBV7-9 TRBD1 NA TGTGCCAGCTTGAAAAGAGGGGGCATCGCGAACACCGGGGAGCTGTTTTTT CASLKRGGIANTGELFF
TRBJ2-3 TRBV5-4 NA NA TGTGCCAGCAGCTTCGGCGGTCACCGCCGGACAGATACGCAGTATTTT CASSFGGHRRTDTQYF
TRBJ2-3 TRBV9 TRBD2 NA TGTGCCAGCAGCGTCCTAGCGGGGGGGCCAAGTGAAGATACGCAGTATTTT CASSVLAGGPSEDTQYF
TRBJ1-5 TRBV5-1 TRBD1 NA TGCGCCAGCAGCTTGGGTCCGACAGGGGGCCTCAGGCCCCAGCATTTT CASSLGPTGGLRPQHF
TRBJ2-2 TRBV28 NA once TGTGCCAGCACCCCCTTATCGAACACCGGGGAGCTGTTTTTT CASTPLSNTGELFF
TRBJ2-2 TRBV29-1 TRBD1 NA TGCAGCGTTGGGAAGGGGGCGTCCACCGGGGAGCTGTTTTTT CSVGKGASTGELFF
TRBJ2-7 TRBV21-1 NA NA TGTGCCAGCAGCAAATGCAGGAACTCCTACGAGCAGTACTTC CASSKCRNSYEQYF
TRBJ1-1 TRBV6-1 TRBD1 NA TGTGCCAGCACGACCGGGACAGGGAATACTGAAGCTTTCTTT CASTTGTGNTEAFF
TRBJ2-3 TRBV9 TRBD2 NA TGTGCCAGCAGCGTAGCCAGGCTAGCGGGGGGTCATAACACAGATACGCAGTATTTT CASSVARLAGGHNTDTQYF
TRBJ2-3 TRBV4-2 NA NA TGTGCCAGCAGCCAAGATTTGTACACAGATACGCAGTATTTT CASSQDLYTDTQYF
TRBJ2-3 TRBV4-3 NA NA TGCGCCAGCAGCCAAGATCCCCTCGGGGTAACAGATACGCAGTATTTT CASSQDPLGVTDTQYF
TRBJ1-5 TRBV9 NA NA TGTGCCAGCAGCGTAGGGTCAGGGGGCAATCAGCCCCAGCATTTT CASSVGSGGNQPQHF
TRBJ2-3 TRBV19 TRBD1 few TGTGCCAGTAGTCCACAGGGGCCGGGGGATACGCAGTATTTT CASSPQGPGDTQYF
TRBJ2-5 TRBV28 TRBD2 once TGTGCCAGCATCAACGCGGGGGGAGAGACCCAGTACTTC CASINAGGETQYF
TRBJ1-4 TRBV5-1 TRBD1 few TGCGCCAGCAGCTCAGGGCAAACTCCGGGACAGGGTTTTGAAAAACTGTTTTTT CASSSGQTPGQGFEKLFF
TRBJ2-1 TRBV18 NA NA TGTGCCAGCTCACCTCAACCCCTGATTAGTGACAATGAGCAGTTCTTC CASSPQPLISDNEQFF
TRBJ2-5 TRBV6-6 TRBD2 NA TGTGCCAGCAGCCTGGGACTAGCGGGAGAAGGAGAGACCCAGTACTTC CASSLGLAGEGETQYF
TRBJ2-7 TRBV5-1 TRBD1 NA TGCGCCAGCAGCTTGGGGGACAGGGGGTACGAGCAGTACTTC CASSLGDRGYEQYF
TRBJ2-7 TRBV2 TRBD1 once TGTGCCAGCAGCGTGGGACAGGGGGTGGATGAGCAGTACTTC CASSVGQGVDEQYF
TRBJ2-2 TRBV25-1 NA NA TGTGCCAGCAGTGAATTTGTTTCAGGGAAAGGGGAGCTGTTTTTT CASSEFVSGKGELFF
TRBJ2-1 TRBV7-9 TRBD2 NA TGTGCCAGCAGCTCATCGGGACTAGCGGGATCTCGGTTCTTC CASSSSGLAGSRFF
TRBJ2-2 TRBV6-5 NA NA TGTGCCAGCAGTTACCTTACCGGGGAGCTGTTTTTT CASSYLTGELFF
TRBJ2-7 TRBV18 TRBD2 NA TGTGCCAGCTCACAGGGGACTAGCGGAAGTTCGGACTTC CASSQGTSGSSDF
TRBJ2-7 TRBV6-1 TRBD2 NA TGTGCCAGCAGTGAAACCGGCGGGGGGGCATACGAGCAGTACTTC CASSETGGGAYEQYF
TRBJ1-3 TRBV5-1 TRBD1 once TGCGCCAGCAGCTTGGCCGGGGCAGGGGGCCTGGGAAACACCATATATTTT CASSLAGAGGLGNTIYF
TRBJ2-3 TRBV19 NA once TGTGCCAGTACCTCCACCAGGGGGGTCACAGATACGCAGTATTTT CASTSTRGVTDTQYF
TRBJ1-1 TRBV27 TRBD1 NA TGTGCCAGCAGTCCCCGACAGGGGCAGTCTATAACTGAAGCTTTCTTT CASSPRQGQSITEAFF
TRBJ1-2 TRBV6-1 NA NA TGTGCCAGCAGTGAAATTAGATCTTACTATGGCTACACCTTC CASSEIRSYYGYTF
TRBJ2-6 TRBV5-1 TRBD1 NA TGCGCCAGCAGCTTGGCCGACAGGGCCTACTCTGGGGCCAACGTCCTGACTTTC CASSLADRAYSGANVLTF
TRBJ2-7 TRBV7-6 NA NA TGTGCCAGCAGCTTGCTGGGGACATCTTCCTACGAGCAGTACTTC CASSLLGTSSYEQYF
TRBJ2-1 TRBV27 TRBD1 NA TGTGCCAGCCGGGACAGGGGTCGAGGGAATGAGCAGTTCTTC CASRDRGRGNEQFF
TRBJ1-5 TRBV19 TRBD1 few TGTGCCAGTAGTATCGGACAGGCTAGCAATCAGCCCCAGCATTTT CASSIGQASNQPQHF
TRBJ1-1 TRBV9 NA once TGTGCCAGCAGCGTAGCTCCTCAGGGGAACACTGAAGCTTTCTTT CASSVAPQGNTEAFF
TRBJ1-1 TRBV5-1 NA once TGCGCCAGCAGCTTGGTTGGGGGGGGGAACACTGAAGCTTTCTTT CASSLVGGGNTEAFF
TRBJ2-2 TRBV4-1 NA NA TGCGCCAGCAGCCAAGGGGACTTACCTTACACCGGGGAGCTGTTTTTT CASSQGDLPYTGELFF
TRBJ2-5 TRBV11-2 TRBD1 once TGTGCCAGCAGCTTACAGGGGGCGGCGGAGACCCAGTACTTC CASSLQGAAETQYF
TRBJ1-2 TRBV6-1 TRBD1 NA TGTGCCAGCAGTGAAGCGCACAGGGGCTATGGCTACACCTTC CASSEAHRGYGYTF
TRBJ1-2 TRBV25-1 NA NA TGTGCCAGCAGTCCCATTGACACGGATGTCGATGGCTACACCTTC CASSPIDTDVDGYTF
TRBJ2-6 TRBV10-3 NA NA TGTGCCACACGGACACGGGTTGATATTTCTGGGGCCAACGTCCTGACTTTC CATRTRVDISGANVLTF
TRBJ2-3 TRBV5-4 NA NA TGTGCCAGCAGCTCGCCGATCAGGGGTGGGGATACGCAGTATTTT CASSSPIRGGDTQYF